The 3 T cell receptor beta chains below come from one sample, sequenced in a study of cytomegalovirus exposure and HLA in healthy donors. The PCR was carried out with 60 Vbeta primers and 13 Jbeta primers. Libraries were prepared by immunoSEQ multiplex PCR; TCRdb keeps only in-frame clonotypes and omits some of them. The sample holds about 120,000 clones, 83% seen once. Sequenced input: PBMCs. These receptors came from a woman aged 35 to 49 in good health and CMV-seropositive.

This chain links TRBV9 with TRBJ1-1, with D unresolved. This CDR3 has 13 amino acids. V was clipped by 4 bases and J by 1 base, with 8 bases between them. Germline V lookup: CDR1 SGDLS, CDR2 YYNGEE. The CDR3 nucleotides are TGTGCCAGCAGCCCCCCCCAGAACACTGAAGCTTTCTTT. It is translated as CASSPPQNTEAFF.

In its sample, this clone was seen once. The chain has TRBV6-6 and TRBJ1-1, with 12 positions matching TRBD1. The CDR3 spans 16 residues. CDR1 MNHNY and CDR2 SVGAGI come from the germline V gene (reference sequence). The J segment lost 7 bases and the V segment lost 4 bases, leaving 10 bases of the junction unmatched. This chain's CDR3 is CASSFNPGQGAFEAFF. CDR3 DNA sequence: TGTGCCAGCAGTTTCAATCCGGGACAGGGGGCATTTGAAGCTTTCTTT.

This clone is a singleton in its sample. The J gene is TRBJ2-1, the V gene TRBV7-3; a weak D match, TRBD2 (6 bases). Deletions cut 6 bases from V and 7 bases from J, with 16 bases between. This CDR3 has 14 residues. Germline-derived CDR1 and CDR2 are SGHTA and FQGTGA. CDR3 sequence: CASSAGKGWNEQFF. CDR3 DNA sequence: TGTGCCAGCAGTGCGGGGAAGGGGTGGAATGAGCAGTTCTTC.